The clone carrying this T cell receptor beta chain was observed at least ten times. As yet, its antigen is unknown. The data originate from a study of human T cells and chemical hapten exposure. Whole-study context: Sensitization involved placing 2% DPC onto an approximately 2 cm by approximately 2 cm region of upper inner arm skin.

TCRdb independently ran MiXCR on the RACE reads; one entry per CDR3 protein. The data show approximately 400,000 distinct CDR3 sequences, roughly 5.3% seen once. The time point denotes: pre-sensitization, week 0. Treatment noted: therapeutic diphenylcyclopropenone sensitization with weekly scalp DPC. Total RNA was isolated from whole blood that had not been fractionated. Trimming cost V 2 bases and J 1 base; bases outside gene matches: 10. The CDR3 consists of 18 residues. Germline loops: CDR1 SGHVS, CDR2 FQNEAQ. Whole-study results and caveats: Among TCRs, those above 1 in 1000 frequency were unaffected by DPC sensitization.

This receptor was identified in a woman aged 50 to 65 with alopecia areata. Some clones in this sample may be carry-over from other donors' samples. This chain joins TRBV7-8 and TRBJ2-3, with 9 positions matching TRBD2. Material: whole blood, obtained in connection with sensitization to the hapten diphenylcyclopropenone (DPC). Written as DNA, the CDR3 is TGTGCCAGCAGCTTAAGGTCTGTCGTAGCGGGAGGCACAGATACGCAGTATTTT. This translates into CASSLRSVVAGGTDTQYF.